Below are 18 T cell receptor beta chains sequenced from a single sample in a study of T cell responses to AZD1222 COVID-19 vaccine. Data came from immunoSEQ multiplex PCR; TCRdb stores just in-frame clones and leaves some out. There are around 130,000 clones in the sample; around 94% occur only once, and 6.6% lies in the top ten. The material was peripheral blood, obtained on day 0 of AZD1222 vaccination. The receptor source for this set is an adult in good health.

This chain connects TRBV5-1 to TRBJ2-1; no firm D call. This CDR3 spans 15 amino acids. V gave up 2 bases and J gave up 9 bases, with 18 bases separating them. CDR1 is SGHRS, CDR2 YFSETQ, per germline. The CDR3 is CASSLEGLISGEQFF. DNA for the CDR3: TGCGCCAGCAGCTTAGAAGGCTTGATATCCGGTGAGCAGTTCTTC.

V is TRBV19 and J is TRBJ1-2, with TRBD1 as a possible D gene (5 bases). This CDR3 region has 13 residues. V lost 3 bases to trimming and J lost 5 bases, with 10 bases between them. Germline CDR1 reads LNHDA; CDR2 reads SQIVND (reference sequence). This chain's CDR3 is CASSIWGEYGYTF. The CDR3 region has the DNA TGTGCCAGTAGTATTTGGGGGGAATATGGCTACACCTTC.

J is TRBJ1-6 and V is TRBV5-4; weak D call: TRBD1 (5 bases). V gave up 3 bases and J gave up 6 bases, with 7 bases separating them. The CDR3 sequence is 13 residues long. Germline V gives CDR1 SGHNT, CDR2 YYREEE (reference sequence). The CDR3 coding sequence is TGTGCCAGCAGCTGGGGGGGTAATTCACCCCTCCACTTT. Translating it yields CASSWGGNSPLHF.

The CDR3 loop reads CASRSPGGPNQPQHF. In nucleotides, the CDR3 is TGTGCCAGCAGGTCCCCTGGGGGCCCCAATCAGCCCCAGCATTTT. This rearrangement joins TRBV6-5 to TRBJ1-5, with D tentatively TRBD1 (6 bases). Deletions cut 6 bases from V and 3 bases from J, with 15 bases between. Germline V gene lookup returns CDR1 MNHEY and CDR2 SVGAGI. CDR3 length: 15 amino acids.

This chain links TRBV5-1 with TRBJ2-7; 8 nucleotides match TRBD2. The V segment lost 4 bases and the J segment 4 bases; nucleotides outside the gene matches: 7. The length of the CDR3 is 14 residues. From germline, CDR1 is SGHRS and CDR2 YFSETQ. As DNA, the CDR3 is TGCGCCAGCAGCCCCGGGGGGGTCGGATACGAGCAGTACTTC. It is translated as CASSPGGVGYEQYF.

The chain has TRBV4-1 and TRBJ1-4, with no clear D. CDR3 length: 15 residues. V shed 8 bases and J shed 1 base, with 14 bases lying between them. Germline values: CDR1 MGHRA, CDR2 YSYEKL. The CDR3 loop reads CASSVTGLTNEKLFF. In nucleotides, the CDR3 is TGCGCCAGCTCTGTGACTGGGCTAACTAATGAAAAACTGTTTTTT.

The chain recombines TRBV7-3 with TRBJ1-1, with a tentative D call TRBD1 (6 bases). V lost 0 bases and J lost 11, with 16 bases in between. From germline, CDR1 is SGHTA and CDR2 FQGTGA. This CDR3 has 14 amino acids. The CDR3 region has the DNA TGTGCCAGCAGCTTAACGTCCGGGGGCCCCCGGGCTTTCTTT. It translates to CASSLTSGGPRAFF.

The chain combines TRBV5-8 with TRBJ1-4, with D possibly matching TRBD1 (6 bases). This CDR3 region has 15 residues. The germline V gene encodes CDR1 SGHTS and CDR2 YDEGEE. Trimming stripped 4 bases from V and 0 bases from J, with 10 bases between. The CDR3 nucleotides are TGTGCCAGCAGCACAACAGGGACAACTAATGAAAAACTGTTTTTT. It codes for CASSTTGTTNEKLFF.

The rearrangement links TRBV13 to TRBJ2-3; 7 bases fit TRBD2. Germline V gene sequence: CDR1 PRHDT, CDR2 FYEKMQ (reference sequence). This CDR3 has 20 residues. V shed 3 bases, J shed 3 bases, and the junction held 21 bases outside the gene matches. CDR3 in DNA: TGTGCCAGCAGCTTCGGGAGGTGGGCAGGGTTCGAAGGTGAGACAGATACGCAGTATTTT. This codes for CASSFGRWAGFEGETDTQYF.

The J gene is TRBJ1-3, the V gene TRBV7-8, with unresolved D. The CDR3 is made up of 14 amino acids. V gave up 3 bases and J gave up 7 bases, with 13 bases separating them. Looked up from germline, CDR1 is SGHVS and CDR2 is FQNEAQ. The CDR3 DNA reads as TGTGCCAGCAGCTTCCCGACCTGGGGTAACACCATATATTTT. This translates into CASSFPTWGNTIYF.

This clone was counted once. An end of the junction differs from the germline gene, which may be a read error. This chain links TRBV12-3 or TRBV12-4 with TRBJ1-4; weak D call: TRBD1 (5 bases). The CDR3 totals 12 residues. The CDR3 bases are TGTGCCAGCAGTTTAGGAGACAGAAAATTGTTTTTT. Translating it yields CASSLGDRKLFF.

The chain uses TRBV11-2 and TRBJ2-7; 11 positions match TRBD2. Germline values: CDR1 SGHAT, CDR2 FQNNGV. This CDR3 spans 16 amino acids. V lost 6 bases to trimming and J lost 2 bases; unmatched junction nucleotides: 9. CDR3 in amino acids: CASRPQVAGGPYEQYF. Written as DNA, the CDR3 is TGTGCCAGCAGGCCCCAAGTAGCGGGAGGGCCCTACGAGCAGTACTTC.

As DNA, the CDR3 is TGTGCCAGCTCACCAAGCGGGGATCGAAGCTATGGCTACACCTTC. Protein: CASSPSGDRSYGYTF. The rearrangement uses TRBV18 and TRBJ1-2; D call uncertain. This CDR3 contains 15 residues. V shed 2 bases and J shed 4 bases, with 14 bases lying between them. CDR1 is KGHSH and CDR2 is LQKENI in the germline V gene. Variable domain in full (rest from reference TRBV18 and TRBJ1-2): NAGVMQNPRHLVRRRGQEARLRCSPMKGHSHVYWYRQLPEEGLKFMVYLQKENIIDESGMPKERFSAEFPKEGPSILRIQQVVRGDSAAYFCASSPSGDRSYGYTFGSGTRLTVV.

The chain uses TRBV29-1 and TRBJ2-7; possibly TRBD1 for D (6 bases). The CDR3 sequence is 15 residues long. Germline CDR1 SQVTM, CDR2 ANQGSEA. Trimming left V 0 bases short and J 1 base short, with 13 bases between. The CDR3 DNA reads TGCAGCGTTGAAGATCGAAGAGGACAGTCCTACGAGCAGTACTTC. Amino acid sequence: CSVEDRRGQSYEQYF.

In DNA, the CDR3 is TGTGCCAGCAGCTTTCTCCCCGGGACAACCTTC. Translation: CASSFLPGTTF. V is TRBV7-2 and J is TRBJ1-2; maybe TRBD1 (6 bases). Germline V gives CDR1 SGHTA, CDR2 FQGNSA. The V and J ends lost 3 bases and 14 bases respectively, with 13 bases between them. The CDR3 loop spans 11 amino acids.

The chain employs TRBV29-1 and TRBJ1-1, with 7 bases identical to TRBD1. Germline trimming cut 7 bases from V and 5 bases from J; bases unmatched to any gene: 10. The germline V gene encodes CDR1 SQVTM and CDR2 ANQGSEA. The CDR3 sequence is 13 residues long. The DNA of the CDR3 is TGCAGCGCCAATGACAGGGTAGGGACTGAAGCTTTCTTT. It codes for CSANDRVGTEAFF. The full variable domain, with the rest looked up from reference TRBV29-1 and TRBJ1-1, is SAVISQKPSRDICQRGTSLTIQCQVDSQVTMMFWYRQQPGQSLTLIATANQGSEATYESGFVIDKFPISRPNLTFSTLTVSNMSPEDSSIYLCSANDRVGTEAFFGQGTRLTVV.

CDR3 protein: CASADKASNQPQHF. The CDR3 coding sequence is TGTGCCAGCGCCGACAAAGCCAGCAATCAGCCCCAGCATTTT. The V gene is TRBV27, the J gene TRBJ1-5, with D unresolved. CDR1 MNHEY and CDR2 SMNVEV come from the germline V gene (reference sequence). The ends were cut back, 8 bases at V and 1 base at J, with 12 bases in the middle. CDR3 length equals 14 residues.

The chain carries TRBV4-1 and TRBJ2-2; unclear D gene. The CDR3 spans 16 residues. Trimming took 3 bases from V and 0 from J, leaving 11 bases between them. Germline V gene lookup returns CDR1 MGHRA and CDR2 YSYEKL. CDR3 protein: CASSQRGRPNTGELFF. CDR3 in DNA: TGCGCCAGCAGCCAGAGAGGCAGGCCGAACACCGGGGAGCTGTTTTTT.